Here is one T cell receptor (beta chain) with its context. All enrollees were roughly 18 to 95 years old and from fewer than 30 US areas. As handled by the study authors: Quantification of nucleated cells was approximated via reference gene primer amplification. Generated by immunoSEQ multiplex PCR, the TCRdb table keeps only in-frame clones and is missing some. That table furnishes V, J and clone size, whereas the DNA furnished D and trimming. The sample comprises around 200,000 clones, approximately 80% of which are singletons, and over 7% rests with the top ten. Germline V gene sequence: CDR1 SEHNR, CDR2 FQNEAQ (reference sequence). This CDR3 is built from 18 residues. V was trimmed by 3 bases and J by 0 bases, leaving 18 bases between them. The entry originates in a study of blood T cell repertoires in COVID-19.

This TCR derives from a woman aged 40 to 49 with acute COVID-19. The sample consisted of PBMCs or T cells enriched from blood (not recorded which). This chain joins TRBV7-9 and TRBJ1-3; unclear D gene. CDR3 residues: CASSLSGRDFFSGNTIYF. The CDR3 nucleotides read TGTGCCAGCAGCTTGTCGGGAAGGGATTTTTTCTCTGGAAACACCATATATTTT.